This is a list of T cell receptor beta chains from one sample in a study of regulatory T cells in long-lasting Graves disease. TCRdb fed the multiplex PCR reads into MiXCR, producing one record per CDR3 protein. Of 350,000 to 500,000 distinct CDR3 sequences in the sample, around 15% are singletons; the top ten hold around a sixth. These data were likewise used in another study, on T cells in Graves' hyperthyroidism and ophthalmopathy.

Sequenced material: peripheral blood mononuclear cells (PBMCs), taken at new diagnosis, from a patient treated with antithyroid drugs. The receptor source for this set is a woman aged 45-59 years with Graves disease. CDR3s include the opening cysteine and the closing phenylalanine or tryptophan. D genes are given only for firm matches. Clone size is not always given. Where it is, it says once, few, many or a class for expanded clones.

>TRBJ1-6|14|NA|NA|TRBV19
CASSFGLGSSPLHF
TGTGCCAGTAGTTTCGGACTGGGTAGTTCACCCCTCCACTTT
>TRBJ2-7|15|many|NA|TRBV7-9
CASSFSQGFGYEQYF
TGTGCCAGCAGCTTTAGCCAGGGTTTTGGCTACGAGCAGTACTTC
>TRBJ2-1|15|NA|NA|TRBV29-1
CSVESRASSYNEQFF
TGCAGCGTTGAGTCCAGGGCTAGCTCCTACAATGAGCAGTTCTTC
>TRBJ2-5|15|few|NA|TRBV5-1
CASSGRGGRQETQYF
TGCGCCAGCAGCGGCAGGGGGGGACGGCAAGAGACCCAGTACTTC
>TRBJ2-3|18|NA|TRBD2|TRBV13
CASTPGTSGTQRTDTQYF
TGTGCCAGCACCCCCGGGACTAGCGGGACCCAACGCACAGATACGCAGTATTTT
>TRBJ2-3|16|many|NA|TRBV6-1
CASSESGGGMADTQYF
TGTGCCAGCAGTGAATCCGGGGGCGGGATGGCAGATACGCAGTATTTT
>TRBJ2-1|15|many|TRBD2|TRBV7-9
CASSPAGSTHNEQFF
TGTGCCAGCAGCCCAGCGGGATCCACCCACAATGAGCAGTTCTTC
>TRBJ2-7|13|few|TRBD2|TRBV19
CASSMGGLDQQYF
TGTGCCAGTAGTATGGGGGGACTAGATCAGCAGTACTTC
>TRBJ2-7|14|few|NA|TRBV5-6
CASSLVSSAYEQYF
TGTGCCAGCAGCTTGGTTTCCTCCGCCTACGAGCAGTACTTC
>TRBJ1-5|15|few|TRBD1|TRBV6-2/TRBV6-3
CASSYWGQGDQPQHF
TGTGCCAGCAGTTATTGGGGACAGGGGGATCAGCCCCAGCATTTT
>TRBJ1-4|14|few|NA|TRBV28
CASNSGTTNEKLFF
TGTGCCAGCAACTCAGGGACGACTAATGAAAAACTGTTTTTT
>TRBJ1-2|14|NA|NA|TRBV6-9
CASSYSDDWYGYTF
TGTGCCAGCAGTTACTCCGACGATTGGTATGGCTACACCTTC
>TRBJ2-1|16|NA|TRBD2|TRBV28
CASSSLGGSRDNEQFF
TGTGCCAGCAGTTCCCTCGGCGGGAGTAGGGATAATGAGCAGTTCTTC
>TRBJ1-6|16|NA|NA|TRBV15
CATGEHPQGDNSPPHF
TGTGCCACCGGGGAACACCCACAGGGAGATAATTCACCCCCCCACTTT
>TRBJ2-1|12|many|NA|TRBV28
CASRLGYNEQFF
TGTGCCAGCAGGCTAGGGTACAATGAGCAGTTCTTC
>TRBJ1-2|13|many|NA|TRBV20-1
CSAPTTDLYGYTF
TGCAGTGCTCCCACCACGGACCTCTATGGCTACACCTTC
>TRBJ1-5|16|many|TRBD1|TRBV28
CASSLSMTGGYQPQHF
TGTGCCAGCAGTTTATCAATGACAGGGGGCTATCAGCCCCAGCATTTT
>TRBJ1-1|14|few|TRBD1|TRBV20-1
CSAKRDRGNTEAFF
TGCAGTGCTAAACGGGACAGGGGTAACACTGAAGCTTTCTTT
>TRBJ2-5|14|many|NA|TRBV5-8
CASSYTGTEETQYF
TGTGCCAGCAGCTACACCGGGACGGAAGAGACCCAGTACTTC
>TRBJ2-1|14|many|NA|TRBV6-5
CASSYPAGQNEQFF
TGTGCCAGCAGTTACCCAGCGGGACAGAATGAGCAGTTCTTC
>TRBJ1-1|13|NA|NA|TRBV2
CASSELGSTEAFF
TGTGCCAGCAGTGAATTGGGGAGCACTGAAGCTTTCTTT
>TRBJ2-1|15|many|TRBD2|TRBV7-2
CASSTRLAGDNEQFF
TGTGCCAGCAGCACGAGACTAGCGGGGGACAATGAGCAGTTCTTC
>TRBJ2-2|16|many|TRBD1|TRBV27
CASSAKDRVLTGELFF
TGTGCCAGCAGTGCAAAGGACAGGGTTCTCACCGGGGAGCTGTTTTTT
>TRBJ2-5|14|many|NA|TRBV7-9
CASRFLTDEETQYF
TGTGCCAGCCGATTTCTCACAGATGAAGAGACCCAGTACTTC
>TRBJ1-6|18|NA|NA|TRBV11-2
CASSLGKVLSSYNSPLHF
TGTGCCAGCAGCTTAGGCAAAGTACTGAGCTCCTATAATTCACCCCTCCACTTT
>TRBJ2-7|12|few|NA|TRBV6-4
CASSYMGREQYF
TGTGCCAGCAGTTACATGGGTCGCGAGCAGTACTTC
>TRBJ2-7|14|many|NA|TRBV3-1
CASSQEDSTYEQYF
TGTGCCAGCAGCCAAGAGGACAGTACCTACGAGCAGTACTTC
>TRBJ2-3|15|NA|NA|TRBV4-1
CASSQGWVSTDTQYF
TGCGCCAGCAGCCAAGGGTGGGTTAGCACAGATACGCAGTATTTT
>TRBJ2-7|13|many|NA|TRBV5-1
CASSEPGASEQYF
TGCGCCAGCAGCGAACCGGGAGCAAGCGAGCAGTACTTC
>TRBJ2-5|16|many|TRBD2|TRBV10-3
CATNSVASGSGETQYF
TGTGCCACCAACAGCGTTGCTAGCGGGAGTGGGGAGACCCAGTACTTC
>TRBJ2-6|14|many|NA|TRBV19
CASSFRAGANVLTF
TGTGCCAGTAGTTTCAGGGCCGGGGCCAACGTCCTGACTTTC
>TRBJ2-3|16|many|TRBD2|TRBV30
CAWSSGLAGGSDTQYF
TGTGCCTGGAGTTCTGGACTAGCGGGAGGGTCAGATACGCAGTATTTT
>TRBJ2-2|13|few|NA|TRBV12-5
CASSEGGPGELFF
TGTGCTAGTAGCGAAGGTGGCCCCGGGGAGCTGTTTTTT
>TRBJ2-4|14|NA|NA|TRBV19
CASSSQGTGNIQYF
TGTGCCAGTAGTTCCCAGGGGACGGGAAACATTCAGTACTTC
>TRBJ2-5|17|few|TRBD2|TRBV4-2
CASSQELAGGPLETQYF
TGTGCCAGCAGCCAAGAGCTAGCGGGAGGGCCGTTGGAGACCCAGTACTTC
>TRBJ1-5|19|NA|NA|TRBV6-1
CASSEAPDGGRRSNQPQHF
TGTGCCAGCAGTGAGGCCCCGGACGGCGGGAGGAGAAGCAATCAGCCCCAGCATTTT
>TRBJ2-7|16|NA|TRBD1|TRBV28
CASSPIWGQGAYEQYF
TGTGCCAGCAGTCCTATATGGGGACAGGGGGCCTACGAGCAGTACTTC
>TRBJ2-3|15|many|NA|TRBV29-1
CSVEERKYPTDTQYF
TGCAGCGTTGAAGAGAGGAAGTACCCCACAGATACGCAGTATTTT
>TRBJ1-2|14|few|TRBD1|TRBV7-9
CASSLPRQGTGYTF
TGTGCCAGCAGCTTACCCCGACAGGGGACGGGCTACACCTTC
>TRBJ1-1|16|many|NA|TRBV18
CASSLTGGQENTEAFF
TGTGCCAGCTCACTAACAGGAGGGCAGGAAAACACTGAAGCTTTCTTT